This T cell receptor (beta chain) appears in the sequencing data of a study of CXCR3-negative and CXCR3-positive naive CD8 T cells (dated by TCRdb to between 2019 and 2020). Study-wide context: In total, roughly 140 million TRB reads were obtained, corresponding to roughly 1.5 +/- 0.3 million reads per library. Data from about 10 donors, pooled across two independent experiments, went into the diversity and physicochemical repertoire analyses. Naive subsets from a handful of donors and memory cells from 3 donors were included in the TRBV-TRBJ cluster analysis. The paper as a whole reports these results and caveats: Surface CD5, linked to self-reactivity in mice, was comparable between naive subsets; TCR interaction strength was therefore also inferred from TRB CDR3 physicochemical properties. Both naive subsets had comparably high repertoire diversity, while memory CD8+ T cells had much lower repertoire diversity. Freshly isolated PBMCs were used for most assays because CXCR3 expression went down partially after cryopreservation. Within the same donor, TRBV-TRBJ usage looked similar between naive CXCR3-negative and CXCR3-positive cells, but memory cells had distinct patterns.

TCRdb lists the instrument as NextSeq 550. The Human TCR Profiling Kit (MiLaboratory) was used to prepare UMI-labeled 5' RACE TRB cDNA libraries. The full amount of extracted RNA was used for cDNA synthesis, and the full amount of resulting cDNA was used for PCR amplification. Libraries were prepared in parallel with an identical number of PCR cycles. The study's processing was this. With a minimum of two reads required per UMI, MIGEC and MiXCR pulled out about 49,000 +/- 11,000 unique UMI-labeled TRB cDNA molecules from each library. On average, each library contained approximately 40,000 +/- 10,000 functional in-frame TRB CDR3 nucleotide clonotypes without stop codons. After downsampling to 5000 UMI-labeled TRB molecules per sample, diversity metrics, including normalized Shannon-Wiener and Chao1, were computed in VDJtools. Clonotype-size-weighted physicochemical properties of the central five CDR3 residues (interaction energy, strength, volume and Kidera factor 4) were computed in VDJtools. With the reads reprocessed by TCRdb, a single entry stands for each CDR3 protein sequence and no DNA is reported. TCRdb's processing, not the authors', yielded these V and J calls. This sample's table contains more than 35,000 distinct CDR3 sequences. The leading ten clones occupy roughly 15% of the sample.

Turning to this clonotype: Its recognized antigen is unknown.

Measured from the cysteine to the phenylalanine, the CDR3 is 16 residues long. The protein alone is recorded here. As encoded in the germline V gene (reference sequence), CDR1 is DFQATT while CDR2 is SNEGSKA. For each CD8+ T cell subset, flow sorting was done in triplicate, and 300,000 to 350,000 cells per subset went directly into RLT lysis buffer. Using standard density gradient centrifugation, peripheral blood mononuclear cells were isolated from buffy coats. Total RNA was extracted from sorted cells using an RNeasy Mini Kit. This chain joins TRBV20-1 to TRBJ2-5; the TRBD2 assignment by TCRdb is unverifiable without DNA. Sequencing was carried out using memory CD8+ T cells from blood. Explained via the paper, the cell subset or site label denotes: conventional CD8+ memory T cells (TMEM), sorted as controls. This TCR derives from a human donor in good health. Some clones in this sample may be carry-over from other donors' samples. This receptor has the CDR3 CSARDEGSGESETQYF.